These 7 T cell receptor beta chains share one sample of origin, sequenced in a study of neoadjuvant anti-PD-1 for oral cavity cancer (dated by TCRdb to about 2021). The time point label corresponds to: before neoadjuvant nivolumab. Library preparation used the immunoSEQ multiplex PCR assay. In its TCRdb copy, this immuneACCESS table keeps in-frame sequences only and misses some clones. Where compared with another copy, unresolved V genes explain less than half of these, and the others have no known cause. The sample data list 15,000 or so clones, and about two thirds of these were observed just once. Over 2% of the sample belongs to the ten largest clones. Material: PBMCs, obtained before nivolumab (anti-PD-1) treatment. These receptors were obtained from a person between 40 and 80 years old with oral cavity squamous cell carcinoma.

This clone came up once. J is TRBJ2-7 and V is TRBV21-1; the table's D call, TRBD1, was not checked against the DNA. TRBV21-1 is designated a pseudogene. The CDR3 is made up of 16 amino acids. As DNA, the CDR3 is TGTGCCAGCAGCAAAGCGACAGGGAGTTTAGGCTACGAGCAGTACTTC. Protein product: CASSKATGSLGYEQYF.

This chain links TRBV20-1 with TRBJ1-2; D is unclear. This CDR3 region has 11 residues. Per germline, CDR1 DFQATT and CDR2 SNEGSKA (reference sequence). The germline V and J ends were trimmed by 3 bases and 3 bases, with 5 bases remaining between them. CDR3 sequence: CSASDDYGYTF. In DNA form, the CDR3 reads TGCAGTGCTAGCGATGACTATGGCTACACCTTC.

The V and J genes are TRBV5-1 and TRBJ2-3; weak D call: TRBD1 (5 bases). The germline V and J ends were trimmed by 0 bases and 0 bases, with 5 bases remaining between them. This CDR3 is 14 amino acids long. Germline V gene lookup returns CDR1 SGHRS and CDR2 YFSETQ. The CDR3 nucleotides are TGCGCCAGCAGCTTGGCAGGGAGCACAGATACGCAGTATTTT. Translation gives CASSLAGSTDTQYF.

The chain links TRBV4-1 to TRBJ2-1, with D perhaps TRBD1 (5 bases). The length of the CDR3 is 14 residues. Trimming removed 1 base from V and 9 bases from J, with 13 bases in between. The germline CDR1 and CDR2 sequences are MGHRA and YSYEKL. In nucleotides, the CDR3 is TGCGCCAGCAGCCAAGGTTTCAGGGCGGTTGAGCAGTTCTTC. It is translated as CASSQGFRAVEQFF.

This chain joins TRBV19 and TRBJ2-4, with D unresolved. V was clipped by 6 bases and J by 0 bases, with 9 bases between them. The germline V gene encodes CDR1 LNHDA and CDR2 SQIVND (reference sequence). The CDR3 is 14 amino acids. CDR3 residues: CASRLRLAKNIQYF. DNA of the CDR3: TGTGCCAGTAGGCTGAGACTAGCCAAAAACATTCAGTACTTC.

The J gene is TRBJ2-7, the V gene TRBV5-6; 9 bases map to TRBD1. The V segment lost 0 bases and the J segment 1 base; nucleotides outside the gene matches: 5. The CDR3 loop spans 16 amino acids. Germline CDR1 and CDR2: SGHDT and YYEEEE. The CDR3 reads CASSLVGQGSSYEQYF. The CDR3 nucleotides read TGTGCCAGCAGCTTGGTGGGACAGGGAAGTTCCTACGAGCAGTACTTC. The whole variable domain, filled in from reference TRBV5-6 and TRBJ2-7, reads DAGVTQSPTHLIKTRGQQVTLRCSPKSGHDTVSWYQQALGQGPQFIFQYYEEEERQRGNFPDRFSGHQFPNYSSELNVNALLLGDSALYLCASSLVGQGSSYEQYFGPGTRLTVT.

V and J are TRBV6-1 and TRBJ2-7; TRBD1 matches at 8 bases. The length of the CDR3 is 13 residues. Germline-derived CDR1 and CDR2 are MNHNS and SASEGT. After removal of 4 bases from V and 5 bases from J, the junction contained 4 bases not matched to a gene. Written as DNA, the CDR3 is TGTGCCAGCAGTGGGACAGGGAGGCACGAGCAGTACTTC. This gives the protein CASSGTGRHEQYF.